This TCR beta chain was sequenced during a study of tumor-infiltrating lymphocytes in primary liver carcinoma. Study at large: Patients were men and women aged 30 to 69 years.

Synthesis of TCR beta cDNA was carried out from around 500 ng total RNA with a constant-region primer. Construction of TCR beta libraries relied on three successive nested multiplex PCR rounds employing slightly modified ARM-PCR. A C-beta reverse primer and TRBV1-TRBV30 forward primers served in each of the first two PCR rounds, at about 9 cycles apiece. TCRdb reprocessed the multiplex PCR reads with MiXCR, giving one entry per CDR3 protein. The table has roughly 330,000 distinct CDR3 sequences, approximately 64% seen once. This clonotype was observed at least ten times. The CDR3 runs to 14 residues. V was cut by 5 bases and J by 0 bases, with 12 bases left in between. Germline CDR1 reads SQVTM; CDR2 reads ANQGSEA. Out of unsorted whole blood came the blood RNA, and germline DNA was extracted as well. In advance of surgery, 4 to 4.5 milliliters of peripheral blood were collected.

The source is a middle-aged man with primary liver carcinoma and hepatitis B virus infection. V usage is TRBV29-1 and J usage is TRBJ2-3, with a tentative D call TRBD2 (5 bases). Sequences were obtained from peripheral blood. The CDR3 bases are TGCAGCGTTCTGTCTGGCGGGAGCACAGATACGCAGTATTTT. Translated, it gives CSVLSGGSTDTQYF.